Below, 3 T cell receptor beta chains from the same sample are listed, as sequenced in a study of post-analysis software for immune sequencing data. The TCR beta cDNA libraries contained unique molecular identifiers. TCRdb re-called the PCR reads through MiXCR, storing one row per CDR3 protein. This sample has approximately 440,000 distinct CDR3 sequences, with 45% found just once. Which antigens these TCRs recognize remains unknown. Study results and caveats: A few TRBV segments (TRBV5-6, TRBV5-1 and TRBV20-1 among them) occurred more frequently in patients than in controls.

The sequencing sample was made of blood. The receptors shown here come from a girl under 18 with multiple sclerosis.

The rearrangement uses TRBV5-1 and TRBJ2-7; D ambiguous. The CDR3 sequence is 14 residues long. Germline CDR1 SGHRS, CDR2 YFSETQ. V lost 0 bases and J 2 bases, leaving 9 bases between the germline ends. The CDR3 DNA follows: TGCGCCAGCAGCTTGGAGACCCGCCCCTACGAGCAGTACTTC. This codes for CASSLETRPYEQYF.

The V call is TRBV27, the J call TRBJ2-2; no firm D call. The V gene's germline CDR1 is MNHEY and CDR2 SMNVEV (reference sequence). The CDR3 consists of 12 residues. The V gene lost 1 base and the J gene lost 6 bases, with 3 bases spanning the gap. CDR3 region: CASSLLSGELFF. Written as DNA, the CDR3 is TGTGCCAGCAGTTTATTATCCGGGGAGCTGTTTTTT.

In DNA, the CDR3 is TGCGCCAGCAGCCAAGGTTCGGGACTAGCGGGAGGGCTTACCTACAATGAGCAGTTCTTC. Translated, it gives CASSQGSGLAGGLTYNEQFF. The gene calls are TRBV4-3 and TRBJ2-1; 16 nucleotides align to TRBD2. The CDR3 runs 20 residues. V dropped 1 base and J dropped 2; count of bases not matched to a gene: 8. Germline CDR1 is LGHNA and CDR2 is YSLEER.